The 10 T cell receptor beta chains given below trace back to one sample, sequenced in a study of blood T cell repertoires in COVID-19. The assay was immunoSEQ multiplex PCR, and TCRdb's table has in-frame clones only and misses some. In the table there are 75,000 to 95,000 clones, less than 85% of which are singletons. The sample comprised peripheral blood. These receptors were collected from a woman at least 80 years old with active or convalescent COVID-19.

The chain joins TRBV12-5 to TRBJ1-1; D may be TRBD1 (5 bases). The V end lost 5 bases, the J end lost 1 base, and 17 bases lay between the germline ends. Germline loops: CDR1 LGHNT, CDR2 FRNRAP. This CDR3 is built from 16 residues. The chain's CDR3 is CASGPTGRGSNTEAFF. The CDR3 nucleotides are TGTGCTAGTGGTCCGACGGGACGGGGGTCGAACACTGAAGCTTTCTTT.

This chain joins TRBV11-2 and TRBJ1-2; D is unresolved. V was trimmed by 0 bases and J by 4 bases, leaving 6 bases between them. The CDR3 spans 13 residues. Germline V gene sequence: CDR1 SGHAT, CDR2 FQNNGV. The CDR3 sequence: CASSLDLSYGYTF. CDR3 nucleotides: TGTGCCAGCAGCTTAGACCTCTCCTATGGCTACACCTTC.

This clone was seen once. The chain uses TRBV27 and TRBJ2-7; 11 bases agree with TRBD1. Unmatched junction bases numbered 6, after V lost 4 bases and J lost 4 bases. The germline V gene has CDR1 MNHEY and CDR2 SMNVEV (reference sequence). CDR3 length: 15 residues. In DNA form, the CDR3 reads TGTGCCAGCAGTTCATCCCGGGACAGGGGGTACGAGCAGTACTTC. Encoded protein: CASSSSRDRGYEQYF.

The CDR3 DNA is TGCGCCAGCGGCCGGGGAACCACCGGGGAGCTGTTTTTT. Its translation: CASGRGTTGELFF. The rearrangement joins TRBV5-1 to TRBJ2-2; D might be TRBD2 (5 bases). Trimming removed 7 bases from V and 4 bases from J, with 11 bases in between. The germline CDR1 and CDR2 sequences are SGHRS and YFSETQ. CDR3 length equals 13 residues. The full variable domain, in which reference TRBV5-1 and TRBJ2-2 provide the parts outside the CDR3, is KAGVTQTPRYLIKTRGQQVTLSCSPISGHRSVSWYQQTPGQGLQFLFEYFSETQRNKGNFPGRFSGRQFSNSRSEMNVSTLELGDSALYLCASGRGTTGELFFGEGSRLTVL.

This clone was seen a single time. The chain couples TRBV6-2 or TRBV6-3 to TRBJ1-2; 10 bases agree with TRBD1. Losses at the gene ends were 5 bases for V and 4 bases for J; bases not matched to a gene: 4. CDR3 length: 14 residues. Germline V lookup: CDR1 MNHEY, CDR2 SVGEGT. The CDR3 DNA is TGTGCCAGCAGTCGACAGGGGGCAATCTATGGCTACACCTTC. This encodes CASSRQGAIYGYTF.

The CDR3 DNA is TGTGCCAGCAGCCCATTAAACCGGGACAGGGGGCCTTACGAGCAGTACTTC. It codes for CASSPLNRDRGPYEQYF. This chain links TRBV11-2 with TRBJ2-7; 12 bases line up with TRBD1. This CDR3 comprises 17 residues. Germline loops: CDR1 SGHAT, CDR2 FQNNGV. V lost 5 bases to trimming and J lost 4 bases; unmatched junction nucleotides: 12.

About this clone: This sample includes further DNA sequences coding for the same CDR3. The V and J genes are TRBV11-2 and TRBJ1-1; the D is unclear. Germline-derived CDR1 and CDR2 are SGHAT and FQNNGV. The CDR3 is 14 amino acids. V shed 1 base and J shed 0 bases, with 6 bases lying between them. In nucleotides, the CDR3 is TGTGCCAGCAGCTTAGTTAGAATGAACACTGAAGCTTTCTTT. Residues: CASSLVRMNTEAFF.

The chain couples TRBV7-9 to TRBJ2-1; 11 positions agree with TRBD2. The CDR3 has 19 residues. The J segment lost 6 bases and the V segment lost 4 bases, leaving 17 bases of the junction unmatched. Germline CDR1 is SEHNR and CDR2 is FQNEAQ (reference sequence). The CDR3 DNA reads as TGTGCCAGCAGCTCGCTTATCGGGACTAGCGGAGGAAAGGCCAATGAGCAGTTCTTC. It is translated as CASSSLIGTSGGKANEQFF.

This chain connects TRBV6-5 to TRBJ2-1; the D gene is possibly TRBD2 (5 bases). Germline V gene lookup returns CDR1 MNHEY and CDR2 SVGAGI. V lost 6 bases and J lost 4, with 16 bases in between. CDR3 length equals 15 residues. The CDR3 DNA reads TGTGCCAGCAGGCCGCTAGCTCGACCTTACAATGAGCAGTTCTTC. This sequence encodes CASRPLARPYNEQFF.

V gene TRBV13 combines with J gene TRBJ2-1, with a weak D call TRBD2 (6 bases). Between the trimmed V and J ends, which lost 2 bases and 4 bases, there was a span of 15 bases. The V gene's germline CDR1 is PRHDT and CDR2 FYEKMQ (reference sequence). The CDR3 is 16 residues long. The CDR3 DNA sequence: TGTGCCAGCAGCTTAACACGGGAGAAGGGATACAATGAGCAGTTCTTC. It yields the protein CASSLTREKGYNEQFF.